These 22 T cell receptor beta chains came from one sample sequenced in a study of shared clonotypes between healthy human individuals. Cells designated naive CD8 were CD45RO-negative and were positively selected for CCR7, with terminally differentiated effector memory CD45RA+ cells excluded. Some clones are missing from TCRdb's copy, which holds only in-frame ones; the method was immunoSEQ multiplex PCR. Of around 650,000 clones in the sample, 95% to 97% were seen once. The sample consisted of naive CD8+ T cells sorted from blood. Source of these receptors: a woman in her thirties in good health.

The V call is TRBV28, the J call TRBJ2-7; 7 bases line up with TRBD1. J gave up 3 bases and V 6 bases, and 8 bases lay outside the gene matches. The CDR3 covers 14 residues. Germline V gene data show CDR1 as MDHEN and CDR2 as SYDVKM. The CDR3 nucleotides read TGTGCCAGCAGCGACCGACAGGGTCGCTACGAGCAGTACTTC. Protein product: CASSDRQGRYEQYF.

The rearrangement links TRBV5-6 to TRBJ1-1; D gene unclear. V was trimmed by 2 bases and J by 4 bases, leaving 15 bases between them. CDR3 length: 15 amino acids. The V gene's germline CDR1 is SGHDT and CDR2 YYEEEE. The CDR3: CASSFGSPLGTEAFF. CDR3 coding DNA: TGTGCCAGCAGCTTCGGCAGCCCCCTGGGCACTGAAGCTTTCTTT.

The sample holds one count of this clone. The gene calls are TRBV5-5 and TRBJ2-7; a weak D match, TRBD1 (6 bases). The CDR3 has 14 amino acids. Germline V CDR1 and CDR2: SGHKS, YYEKEE (reference sequence). Deletions cut 1 base from V and 4 bases from J, with 12 bases between. CDR3 nucleotides: TGTGCCAGCAGCTTGTCCCGGGACACGTACGAGCAGTACTTC. Protein: CASSLSRDTYEQYF.

CDR3 sequence: CASSQTSGQYNEQFF. CDR3 in DNA: TGTGCCAGCAGCCAGACTAGCGGGCAGTACAATGAGCAGTTCTTC. The V gene is TRBV27, the J gene TRBJ2-1; 10 bases are shared with TRBD2. V was clipped by 6 bases and J by 4 bases; unmatched bases: 6. Germline loops: CDR1 MNHEY, CDR2 SMNVEV (reference sequence). This CDR3 spans 15 amino acids.

The chain employs TRBV7-9 and TRBJ2-7; TRBD1 might be the D (6 bases). V dropped 4 bases and J dropped 6 bases, with 13 bases sitting between them. CDR1 SEHNR and CDR2 FQNEAQ come from the germline V gene (reference sequence). The CDR3 contains 13 residues. CDR3 loop: CASSSPTGSEQYF. The CDR3 bases are TGTGCCAGCAGCTCACCGACAGGTTCCGAGCAGTACTTC. Full variable domain (missing parts from reference TRBV7-9 and TRBJ2-7): DTGVSQNPRHKITKRGQNVTFRCDPISEHNRLYWYRQTLGQGPEFLTYFQNEAQLEKSRLLSDRFSAERPKGSFSTLEIQRTEQGDSAMYLCASSSPTGSEQYFGPGTRLTVT.

This clone has just one count. CDR3 region: CASSFGGGEYHLFF. CDR3 coding DNA: TGTGCCAGCAGCTTTGGCGGGGGGGAATACCACTTGTTCTTC. The chain joins TRBV5-6 to TRBJ2-1, with TRBD2 matching 9 bases. The junction had 12 bases not matched to a gene; V was cut back by 2 bases and J by 15 bases. There are 14 residues in the CDR3. CDR1 and CDR2 from the germline V gene are SGHDT and YYEEEE.

The count of this clone is one. The J gene is TRBJ2-1, the V gene TRBV27, with no clear D. V lost 9 bases and J 5 bases, leaving 2 bases between the germline ends. Germline CDR1 and CDR2: MNHEY and SMNVEV (reference sequence). CDR3 length equals 9 residues. The CDR3 bases are TGTGCCAGAAACAATGAGCAGTTCTTC. Translation: CARNNEQFF.

This clone is a singleton in its sample. The chain's CDR3 is CASSLGAGGQTDTQYF. CDR3 DNA sequence: TGTGCCAGCAGCTTGGGAGCGGGAGGTCAAACAGATACGCAGTATTTT. The V gene is TRBV5-6, the J gene TRBJ2-3, with 9 bases aligning to TRBD2. Trimming at V came to 0 bases and at J to 3 bases, leaving 5 bases not matched to a gene. The germline V gene encodes CDR1 SGHDT and CDR2 YYEEEE. The CDR3 has 16 amino acids. The variable domain in full, completed from reference TRBV5-6 and TRBJ2-3, reads DAGVTQSPTHLIKTRGQQVTLRCSPKSGHDTVSWYQQALGQGPQFIFQYYEEEERQRGNFPDRFSGHQFPNYSSELNVNALLLGDSALYLCASSLGAGGQTDTQYFGPGTRLTVL.

The V gene is TRBV5-6, the J gene TRBJ1-1; TRBD1 agrees at 8 bases. This CDR3 has 14 residues. J was trimmed by 4 bases and V by 5 bases; bases with no gene match: 7. Germline CDR1 SGHDT, CDR2 YYEEEE. The CDR3 is CASSFGQGRTEAFF. The CDR3 coding sequence is TGTGCCAGCAGTTTCGGACAGGGCCGCACTGAAGCTTTCTTT.

This clone appeared once. The chain combines TRBV7-8 with TRBJ1-2; the D is unclear. Germline V gene sequence: CDR1 SGHVS, CDR2 FQNEAQ. This CDR3 region has 12 residues. Trimming shortened V by 8 bases and J by 4 bases, and 11 bases separated the two germline ends. Here the CDR3 DNA reads TGTGCCAGCGGCTACTACGGCTATGGCTACACCTTC. This gives the protein CASGYYGYGYTF.

This rearrangement joins TRBV2 to TRBJ2-7; the D gene is possibly TRBD2 (6 bases). The germline V gene has CDR1 SNHLY and CDR2 FYNNEI. V was shortened by 9 bases and J by 5 bases, with 17 bases between the two germline ends. The CDR3 is made up of 13 amino acids. The CDR3 spells CARGGGMVDEQYF. CDR3 DNA: TGTGCCAGGGGAGGCGGGATGGTCGACGAGCAGTACTTC.

The genes are TRBV9 and TRBJ1-1, with D uncertain. Germline values: CDR1 SGDLS, CDR2 YYNGEE. The CDR3 has 14 residues. V lost 3 bases, J lost 5 bases, and 14 bases lay in between. This CDR3 is CASSAPMGRTEAFF. The CDR3, as DNA: TGTGCCAGCAGCGCGCCTATGGGAAGGACTGAAGCTTTCTTT.

The chain has TRBV19 and TRBJ2-7, with 11 bases aligning to TRBD1. Germline V CDR1 and CDR2: LNHDA, SQIVND (reference sequence). V trimming: 5 bases; J trimming: 7 bases; junction bases outside the gene matches: 4. This CDR3 is built from 13 residues. CDR3 protein: CASSSGQGVEQYF. In DNA form, the CDR3 reads TGTGCCAGTAGTTCGGGACAGGGGGTTGAGCAGTACTTC.

The rearrangement uses TRBV9 and TRBJ2-3; a possible D gene is TRBD1 (6 bases). This CDR3 has 15 amino acids. Germline V gene lookup returns CDR1 SGDLS and CDR2 YYNGEE. V was trimmed by 2 bases and J by 6 bases, leaving 16 bases between them. DNA for the CDR3: TGTGCCAGCAGCGTCCCTGAGGGGACAACGGATACGCAGTATTTT. Its protein is CASSVPEGTTDTQYF.

The chain uses TRBV6-5 and TRBJ2-1; unclear D gene. This CDR3 spans 13 amino acids. CDR1 is MNHEY, CDR2 SVGAGI, per germline. V gave up 7 bases and J gave up 4 bases, with 11 bases separating them. The CDR3: CASTSSLYNEQFF. DNA of the CDR3: TGTGCCAGCACTTCTTCCCTGTACAATGAGCAGTTCTTC.

The CDR3 here is CASSLVTSGSETQYF. The CDR3 DNA reads TGTGCCAGCAGCTTAGTGACTAGCGGGAGCGAGACCCAGTACTTC. The chain is built from TRBV11-2 and TRBJ2-5; 12 bases agree with TRBD2. The junction had 2 bases not matched to a gene; V was cut back by 1 base and J by 5 bases. Germline lookup yields CDR1 SGHAT and CDR2 FQNNGV. This CDR3 is 15 amino acids long. Complete variable domain (other parts from reference TRBV11-2 and TRBJ2-5): EAGVAQSPRYKIIEKRQSVAFWCNPISGHATLYWYQQILGQGPKLLIQFQNNGVVDDSQLPKDRFSAERLKGVDSTLKIQPAKLEDSAVYLCASSLVTSGSETQYFGPGTRLLVL.

The chain couples TRBV2 to TRBJ1-5; possible D gene TRBD1, 5 bases. Germline V gene lookup returns CDR1 SNHLY and CDR2 FYNNEI. Trimming removed 3 bases at V and 2 bases at J, with 20 bases between. This CDR3 contains 18 residues. CDR3: CASSESVAGRGRNQPQHF. CDR3 in DNA: TGTGCCAGCAGTGAGTCGGTGGCAGGCCGGGGACGCAATCAGCCCCAGCATTTT.

The chain employs TRBV6-5 and TRBJ2-5; D is perhaps TRBD2 (5 bases). Between the trimmed V and J ends, which lost 6 bases and 1 base, there was a span of 12 bases. CDR1 is MNHEY and CDR2 is SVGAGI in the germline V gene. The CDR3 is made up of 14 amino acids. CDR3 sequence (DNA): TGTGCCAGCAGGCGGACTTATTTCCAAGAGACCCAGTACTTC. Its protein is CASRRTYFQETQYF.

The chain employs TRBV14 and TRBJ2-2, with unresolved D. V lost 0 bases and J 0 bases, leaving 5 bases between the germline ends. Per the germline V gene, CDR1 is SGHDN and CDR2 is FVKESK. The CDR3 runs to 15 residues. The chain's CDR3 is CASSQELSNTGELFF. CDR3 nucleotides: TGTGCCAGCAGCCAAGAACTATCGAACACCGGGGAGCTGTTTTTT.

The genes are TRBV4-1 and TRBJ1-1; D remains ambiguous. The germline gives CDR1 MGHRA, CDR2 YSYEKL. CDR3 length: 17 amino acids. Trimming removed 0 bases at V and 0 bases at J, with 14 bases between. CDR3 region: CASSQDVQAMMNTEAFF. CDR3 DNA sequence: TGCGCCAGCAGCCAAGATGTGCAGGCTATGATGAACACTGAAGCTTTCTTT.

This chain uses TRBV28 with TRBJ2-3, with D possibly being TRBD1 (6 bases). Trimming shortened V by 6 bases and J by 2 bases, and 15 bases separated the two germline ends. Germline CDR1 and CDR2: MDHEN and SYDVKM. The CDR3 is made up of 15 amino acids. Here the CDR3 DNA reads TGTGCCAGCAGCCCGCGGACAGCCCTCACAGATACGCAGTATTTT. This gives the protein CASSPRTALTDTQYF. The whole variable domain, remainder taken from reference TRBV28 and TRBJ2-3, is DVKVTQSSRYLVKRTGEKVFLECVQDMDHENMFWYRQDPGLGLRLIYFSYDVKMKEKGDIPEGYSVSREKKERFSLILESASTNQTSMYLCASSPRTALTDTQYFGPGTRLTVL.

The V and J genes are TRBV2 and TRBJ1-2; D unclear. Per the germline V gene, CDR1 is SNHLY and CDR2 is FYNNEI. V was pared by 3 bases and J by 5 bases, with 10 bases between. The CDR3 runs to 13 residues. The CDR3, as DNA: TGTGCCAGCAGTGAGGTCCCCAGGTATGGCTACACCTTC. Residues: CASSEVPRYGYTF. Full variable domain (rest looked up from reference TRBV2 and TRBJ1-2): EPEVTQTPSHQVTQMGQEVILRCVPISNHLYFYWYRQILGQKVEFLVSFYNNEISEKSEIFDDQFSVERPDGSNFTLKIRSTKLEDSAMYFCASSEVPRYGYTFGSGTRLTVV.